A selection of T cell receptor beta chains follows, all from one sample in a study of vaccination effects on CD4 cells after COVID-19. Clones were read by immunoSEQ multiplex PCR, and TCRdb kept only the in-frame ones, dropping some. Of 15,000 or so clones detected, 65% to 80% appear once; the ten largest clones hold 20% to 25%. Their target antigens are unknown. This specimen was CD4+ T cells from PBMCs cultured with HCoV-NL63 spike peptides, taken after COVID-19 vaccination. These receptors originate from a human donor who had a prior SARS-CoV-2 infection. The CDR3 runs from the conserved cysteine through the conserved F or W. Each record gives: V gene, clone size, D gene, J gene, CDR3 protein, CDR3 DNA. The D gene is left open where the match is weak. The size of a clone is reported for some rows only, either as once, few or many, or as a class for expanded clones.

>TRBV30|.|.|TRBJ2-5
CAWSLDPQETQYF
TGTGCCTGGAGCTTGGACCCACAAGAGACCCAGTACTTC
>TRBV11-3|.|.|TRBJ2-3
CASSLGDTQYF
TGTGCCAGCAGCTTAGGAGATACGCAGTATTTT
>TRBV28|.|TRBD2|TRBJ2-3
CASKMTSGSWTDTQYF
TGTGCCAGCAAAATGACTAGCGGGAGTTGGACAGATACGCAGTATTTT
>TRBV11-2|.|.|TRBJ2-1
CASSLLNGLSEQFF
TGTGCCAGCAGCTTATTAAACGGCTTGTCAGAGCAGTTCTTC
>TRBV6-2/TRBV6-3|.|.|TRBJ2-7
CASSYFVDRDYSYEQYF
TGTGCCAGCAGTTATTTTGTGGACAGGGACTATTCCTACGAGCAGTACTTC
>TRBV21-1|few|.|TRBJ2-2
CASSNPSQGPGELFF
TGTGCCAGCAGCAACCCCTCACAGGGGCCCGGGGAGCTGTTTTTT
>TRBV7-6|once|TRBD2|TRBJ2-2
CASSLVVAGLFTGELFF
TGTGCCAGCAGCTTAGTTGTAGCGGGATTATTTACCGGGGAGCTGTTTTTT
>TRBV7-9|.|.|TRBJ1-6
CASSRLYNSPLHF
TGTGCCAGCAGCCGTCTCTATAATTCACCCCTCCACTTT
>TRBV18|.|.|TRBJ2-2
CASSPKGSGPTATGELFF
TGTGCCAGCTCACCAAAGGGTTCGGGACCTACGGCCACCGGGGAGCTGTTTTTT
>TRBV9|few|TRBD2|TRBJ2-1
CASSVGLAGTYNEQFF
TGTGCCAGCAGCGTAGGGCTAGCGGGAACCTACAATGAGCAGTTCTTC
>TRBV11-3|few|.|TRBJ1-3
CASSSLPGNTIYF
TGTGCCAGCAGCTCCTTACCTGGAAACACCATATATTTT
>TRBV5-1|.|.|TRBJ2-5
CASSLKLGQETQYF
TGCGCCAGCAGCTTGAAGTTAGGGCAAGAGACCCAGTACTTC
>TRBV18|.|.|TRBJ2-7
CASSPASALEQYF
TGTGCCAGCTCACCGGCATCCGCTCTCGAGCAGTACTTC
>TRBV7-2|.|TRBD2|TRBJ2-1
CASSLLSGGAENEQFF
TGTGCCAGCAGCCTCCTTAGCGGGGGGGCTGAGAATGAGCAGTTCTTC
>TRBV4-3|.|TRBD1|TRBJ2-5
CASSQDEGQQETQYF
TGCGCCAGCAGCCAAGATGAGGGACAGCAAGAGACCCAGTACTTC
>TRBV5-1|once|TRBD2|TRBJ2-5
CASDDGLAGFQETQYF
TGCGCCAGCGACGATGGACTAGCGGGGTTCCAAGAGACCCAGTACTTC
>TRBV6-5|.|.|TRBJ1-3
CASSYSEGSGNTIYF
TGTGCCAGCAGTTACTCAGAAGGATCTGGAAACACCATATATTTT
>TRBV18|.|.|TRBJ2-5
CASSWFTQETQYF
TGTGCCAGCTCTTGGTTCACTCAAGAGACCCAGTACTTC
>TRBV5-1|.|.|TRBJ1-4
CASQRATNEKLFF
TGCGCCAGCCAGCGTGCAACTAATGAAAAACTGTTTTTT
>TRBV29-1|.|.|TRBJ1-1
CSGQNTEAFF
TGCAGCGGACAGAACACTGAAGCTTTCTTT
>TRBV19|.|.|TRBJ2-3
CASSLGQNTDTQYF
TGTGCCAGTAGTCTAGGCCAAAACACAGATACGCAGTATTTT
>TRBV5-6|.|.|TRBJ2-6
CASSEGVSGANVLTF
TGTGCCAGCAGCGAGGGGGTTTCTGGGGCCAACGTCCTGACTTTC
>TRBV11-3|.|.|TRBJ2-3
CASSLDRGSTSTDTQYF
TGTGCCAGCAGCTTAGATCGGGGCAGTACTAGCACAGATACGCAGTATTTT
>TRBV6-4|.|.|TRBJ1-5
CASSDGEGMSNQPQHF
TGTGCCAGCAGTGACGGAGAGGGAATGAGCAATCAGCCCCAGCATTTT
>TRBV6-2/TRBV6-3|.|.|TRBJ1-1
CASSYISMGAQASKAFF
TGTGCCAGCAGTTATATCTCGATGGGCGCTCAGGCCTCGAAAGCTTTCTTT
>TRBV30|.|TRBD2|TRBJ2-2
CAWTTGTSGTGELFF
TGTGCCTGGACTACCGGGACTAGCGGCACCGGGGAGCTGTTTTTT
>TRBV2|.|.|TRBJ2-1
CASNRVSYNEQFF
TGTGCCAGCAACAGAGTATCCTACAATGAGCAGTTCTTC
>TRBV12-5|few|.|TRBJ1-5
CASGSERVQPQHF
TGTGCTAGTGGTTCAGAAAGGGTCCAGCCCCAGCATTTT
>TRBV28|medium-sized|TRBD1|TRBJ2-7
CASSILPGQGTYEQYF
TGTGCCAGCAGTATTTTACCGGGACAGGGGACCTACGAGCAGTACTTC
>TRBV2|once|TRBD1|TRBJ1-2
CASTRQGAGYGYTF
TGTGCCAGCACTCGACAGGGGGCGGGCTATGGCTACACCTTC
>TRBV6-1|few|.|TRBJ2-2
CASSESALSGNTGELFF
TGTGCCAGCAGTGAATCTGCGCTGTCAGGGAACACCGGGGAGCTGTTTTTT
>TRBV12-5|.|.|TRBJ1-2
CASGFFGRGRGYTF
TGTGCTAGTGGTTTTTTTGGCAGGGGTCGTGGCTACACCTTC
>TRBV11-2|.|TRBD1|TRBJ1-5
CASSLPWTGQFGNQPQHF
TGTGCCAGCAGCTTACCGTGGACAGGTCAATTTGGCAATCAGCCCCAGCATTTT
>TRBV2|few|TRBD2|TRBJ2-5
CASSYLLAEETQYF
TGTGCCAGCAGTTATCTCCTAGCGGAAGAGACCCAGTACTTC
>TRBV18|.|.|TRBJ2-3
CASSPRRNSRRTDTQYF
TGTGCCAGCTCACCACGAAGGAACAGCCGGAGGACAGATACGCAGTATTTT
>TRBV10-2|.|TRBD2|TRBJ2-3
CASTHAGVGGTDTQYF
TGCGCCAGCACCCACGCGGGGGTGGGGGGCACAGATACGCAGTATTTT
>TRBV3-1/TRBV3-2|.|TRBD1|TRBJ1-3
CASSHDRDRPVAPGNTIYF
TGTGCCAGCAGCCATGACCGGGACAGGCCAGTCGCCCCTGGAAACACCATATATTTT
>TRBV7-8|.|.|TRBJ1-6
CASSITDNSPLHF
TGTGCCAGCAGCATAACAGATAATTCACCCCTCCACTTT
>TRBV7-8|few|.|TRBJ2-7
CASSSPNLGSYEQYF
TGTGCCAGCAGCTCGCCGAATCTAGGTTCCTACGAGCAGTACTTC
>TRBV5-8|.|.|TRBJ1-3
CASSLGRDPVTIYF
TGTGCCAGCAGCTTAGGTCGCGATCCGGTCACCATATATTTT
>TRBV6-6|.|.|TRBJ1-1
CASSYYRTNTEAFF
TGTGCCAGCAGTTACTACAGAACTAACACTGAAGCTTTCTTT